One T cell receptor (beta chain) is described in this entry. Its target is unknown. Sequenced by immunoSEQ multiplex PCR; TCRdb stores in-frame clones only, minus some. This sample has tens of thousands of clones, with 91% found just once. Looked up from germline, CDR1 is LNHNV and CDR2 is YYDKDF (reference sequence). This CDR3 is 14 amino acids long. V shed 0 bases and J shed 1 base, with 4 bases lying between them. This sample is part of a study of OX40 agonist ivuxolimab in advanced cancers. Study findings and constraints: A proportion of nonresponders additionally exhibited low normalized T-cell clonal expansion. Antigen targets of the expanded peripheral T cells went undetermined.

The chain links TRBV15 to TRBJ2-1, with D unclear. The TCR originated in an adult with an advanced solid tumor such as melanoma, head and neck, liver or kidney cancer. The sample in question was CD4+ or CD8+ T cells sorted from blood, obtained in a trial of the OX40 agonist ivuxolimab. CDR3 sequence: CATSRDLSYNEQFF. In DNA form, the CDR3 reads TGTGCCACCAGCAGAGATCTGTCCTACAATGAGCAGTTCTTC.